This entry describes one T cell receptor (beta chain). This clonotype was seen a handful of times. No cognate antigen has been identified for it. No qualities accompany the bases; no much larger clone lies one base away. Amplification of TCR beta CDR3 regions was carried out from RNA transcripts. The TCR CDR3 was subjected to a first round of RT-PCR using the HTBI primer set and the Qiagen OneStep RT-PCR kit. Libraries were constructed in a second round of multiplex PCR, after which size selection and purification were performed. Sequencing of the libraries was done on an Illumina HiSeq2000 using paired-end 100 bp reads. Per the source publication's procedure: SOAPnuke was used to process the raw data, removing reads that contained adapters or uncalled bases, had a mean Phred below 15, or lacked an exact match to the constant primer or identifier. High-quality paired reads were merged using COPE v1.2.5, and each unique nucleotide sequence was defined as a clonotype. MiTCR v1.1 was used to align clonotypes to the IMGT TRBV, TRBD and TRBJ reference segments. The analysis was restricted to V-J combinations with a frequency above 0.0001, which together covered roughly 99% of the repertoires. The TCS score was defined as the ratio of F50 (clonal expansion) to E x V (chaos), calculated using BLOSUM62-based TCRdist between CDR3 peptides within each V-J. Welch's t-statistics and random forest reduced just over 500 V-J features to fewer than 15, which were used in a naive Bayes classifier (R e1071). TCRdb applied fastp at Q25 and MiXCR to the public reads, then kept only in-frame beta chains. When rows share a CDR3 protein, they turn into one entry using the most common DNA and genes. In this record, the V and J calls reflect TCRdb's handling and not the investigators' own analysis. This sample is represented by under 650,000 distinct CDR3 sequences; roughly 16% of them were singletons. The top ten clonotypes cover approximately 3.9% of the sample.

Graves' hyperthyroidism was defined as stable when no progression to ophthalmopathy occurred over 18 months of follow-up. Hyperthyroidism patients were newly diagnosed, had a disease duration of under 2 months, and were aged 18 to 65 years. Patients with uncontrolled infections, other autoimmune diseases, pregnancy or lactation were excluded. Diagnoses relied on clinical symptoms, serum thyroxine and TRAb, thyroid ultrasound and orbital computed tomography. PBMCs were isolated from 7.5 to 10 ml of fresh peripheral blood by Ficoll-Paque density gradient centrifugation. Total RNA was extracted with Trizol reagent, and quality was checked on an Agilent 2100 Bioanalyzer. These data are taken from a study of T cells in Graves' hyperthyroidism and ophthalmopathy (dated by TCRdb to the late 2010s). Regarding the study in general: Peripheral blood was sampled at the time of initial diagnosis, prior to any treatment. Whether ophthalmopathy could be predicted prospectively was tested in an independent validation cohort made up of fewer than 20 hyperthyroidism patients plus 17 patients who later progressed to ophthalmopathy. A discovery cohort of roughly 100 patients, approximately 45 with Graves' ophthalmopathy and 55 to 65 with stable Graves' hyperthyroidism, was used to find distinguishing TCR V-J signatures. Thyroid tissue and blood T-cell repertoires from about six Graves' hyperthyroidism patients were also compared in the study. The paper describes TCR Vbeta CDR3 sequencing of some 130 peripheral blood samples, made up of about 40 ophthalmopathy patients, 70 to 75 hyperthyroidism patients and roughly 17 progressor patients. The approximately 90 discovery patients were divided at random into training and test sets in a 7:3 ratio. Once sampling was done, hyperthyroidism patients were given methimazole at a starting dose of 30 mg daily, whereas ophthalmopathy patients were given high-dose intravenous methylprednisolone.

V is pruned by 1 base and J by 7 bases, leaving 4 bases of the junction without a gene match. From cysteine to phenylalanine, the CDR3 is 15 amino acids long. Here the CDR3 DNA is all that survives: 45 bases in frame from base 1. The germline V gene (reference sequence) specifies DFQATT as CDR1 and SNEGSKA as CDR2. General study outcomes and caveats: In validation, the model predicted progression to ophthalmopathy with approximately 69% sensitivity and about 73% specificity, a median of 6.5 months before onset. No statistical method was used to set the sample size in advance, and investigators knew the group allocation. Ophthalmopathy was separated from stable hyperthyroidism by a 13 V-J signature model, with about 88% sensitivity and approximately 81% specificity obtained in cross-validation and 80%/75% obtained in testing. Most expanded thyroid clonotypes (frequency above 0.001) were also found in blood, which suggests that blood repertoires may mirror thyroid immune responses.

Sequences were obtained from blood. This sequence uses TRBV20-1 and TRBJ1-6, with 10 bases matching TRBD1. The clonotype originates from a woman between 25 and 40 years old with Graves' hyperthyroidism. The CDR3 reads CSARGQGAENSPLHF. The bases are TGCAGTGCTAGAGGACAGGGGGCAGAAAATTCACCCCTCCACTTT.